This T cell receptor beta chain was captured in a study of Tregs in tolerant kidney transplant recipients. Study at large: Mixed chimerism was transient after nonmyeloablative marrow transplants from related graft donors.

As to this clone: Its cognate antigen is unknown.

The length of the CDR3 is 15 residues. The ends lost 4 bases at V and 1 base at J; junction bases unmatched: 7. Germline CDR1 is SGDLS and CDR2 is YYNGEE. This table comes from immunoSEQ multiplex PCR, and its TCRdb copy is limited to in-frame clones, with some not included. The sample has around 70,000 clones, roughly 89% seen once; the top ten hold approximately 9.9%. Whole-study results and caveats: Findings come from small patient numbers and require larger validation. In tolerant patients, donor-specific Tregs outgrew total Tregs, suggesting antigen-driven expansion.

This chain uses TRBV9 with TRBJ1-1, with 7 bases that match TRBD1. The input for sequencing was CD8+ T cells from blood, taken before the transplant. This clonotype originated in a human donor who received a combined kidney and bone marrow transplant. CDR3 DNA sequence: TGTGCCAGCAGCCTAACGGGACAGACGAACACTGAAGCTTTCTTT. This codes for CASSLTGQTNTEAFF. The whole variable domain, remainder taken from reference TRBV9 and TRBJ1-1, is DSGVTQTPKHLITATGQRVTLRCSPRSGDLSVYWYQQSLDQGLQFLIQYYNGEERAKGNILERFSAQQFPDLHSELNLSSLELGDSALYFCASSLTGQTNTEAFFGQGTRLTVV.